A single sample is the source of the 10 T cell receptor beta chains below, sequenced in a study of early T cells in non-severe SARS-CoV-2 infection. TCRdb called the 5' RACE reads again in MiXCR, with one record for every CDR3 protein. The repertoire consists of roughly 75,000 distinct CDR3 sequences, with about 16% occurring once and the leading ten covering less than 3.5%. Sequenced material: whole blood. These receptors were taken from an adult who was a healthcare worker with PCR-confirmed SARS-CoV-2 infection or an uninfected control (not recorded which).

This clonotype was counted only a few times. The rearrangement uses TRBV5-1 and TRBJ2-7; 7 bases line up with TRBD1. The CDR3 has 15 amino acids. Germline assignment: CDR1 SGHRS and CDR2 YFSETQ. The V and J ends lost 2 bases and 2 bases, in that order; junction bases with no gene match: 7. CDR3 region: CASSLRDSLPYEQYF. The CDR3 DNA sequence: TGCGCCAGCAGCTTAAGGGACAGTTTACCCTACGAGCAGTACTTC.

Points on this clonotype: With a much larger clone just one base away, this may be a read error. This likely comes from a read error, as the CDR3 has no conserved phenylalanine or tryptophan at its end. This sequence joins TRBV2 and TRBJ2-1; 10 bases map to TRBD2. The germline gives CDR1 SNHLY, CDR2 FYNNEI. The CDR3 has 14 residues. With 0 bases clipped from V and 12 bases from J, the junction kept 5 bases outside the gene matches. CDR3 DNA sequence: TGTGCCAGCAGTGAAGCCAGAGGACTAGCGGTGCAGTTCTTA. Its protein product is CASSEARGLAVQFL.

This chain links TRBV29-1 with TRBJ2-7; D unresolved. The V and J ends lost 6 bases and 4 bases respectively, with 7 bases between them. This CDR3 is 10 amino acids long. Per the germline V gene, CDR1 is SQVTM and CDR2 is ANQGSEA. The CDR3 DNA follows: TGCAGCGTGTTGGAATACGAGCAGTACTTC. Its protein is CSVLEYEQYF.

This clonotype was counted a few times. The rearrangement uses TRBV3-1 and TRBJ1-1; TRBD1 agrees at 8 bases. Germline V gene data show CDR1 as LGHDT and CDR2 as YNNKEL (reference sequence). V lost 4 bases to trimming and J lost 5 bases; unmatched junction nucleotides: 6. CDR3 length: 14 amino acids. The CDR3, as DNA: TGTGCCAGCAGCCCCCGGACAGGGAGGACTGAAGCTTTCTTT. Its protein is CASSPRTGRTEAFF. Looking up the rest from reference TRBV3-1 and TRBJ1-1 gives the full variable domain: DTAVSQTPKYLVTQMGNDKSIKCEQNLGHDTMYWYKQDSKKFLKIMFSYNNKELIINETVPNRFSPKSPDKAHLNLHINSLELGDSAVYFCASSPRTGRTEAFFGQGTRLTVV.

The sample holds many counts of this clonotype. This chain links TRBV7-6 with TRBJ2-3; D possibly matches TRBD1 or TRBD2 (6 bases each). The CDR3 sequence is 16 residues long. The germline V gene has CDR1 SGHVS and CDR2 FNYEAQ. The ends were cut back, 0 bases at V and 3 bases at J, with 13 bases in the middle. CDR3 residues: CASSLADGGQTDTQYF. CDR3 coding DNA: TGTGCCAGCAGCTTAGCGGACGGGGGCCAGACAGATACGCAGTATTTT.

This chain joins TRBV6-5 and TRBJ1-3; TRBD1 aligns across 9 bases. The V segment lost 6 bases and the J segment 6 bases; nucleotides outside the gene matches: 9. From germline, CDR1 is MNHEY and CDR2 SVGAGI. The CDR3 extends over 15 amino acids. In nucleotides, the CDR3 is TGTGCCAGCAGGGCCGGACAGGGGAGAGAAAACACCATATATTTT. The encoded protein is CASRAGQGRENTIYF.

The table lists this clonotype with a few counts. The rearrangement links TRBV2 to TRBJ2-7, with 7 bases that match TRBD1. Trimming took 3 bases from V and 6 from J; bases not matched to a gene: 5. In germline, CDR1 is SNHLY, CDR2 FYNNEI. CDR3 length equals 13 residues. The CDR3 DNA sequence: TGTGCCAGCAGTGATAACAGGGGTGTCGAGCAGTACTTC. Its translation is CASSDNRGVEQYF. Full variable domain (missing parts from reference TRBV2 and TRBJ2-7): EPEVTQTPSHQVTQMGQEVILRCVPISNHLYFYWYRQILGQKVEFLVSFYNNEISEKSEIFDDQFSVERPDGSNFTLKIRSTKLEDSAMYFCASSDNRGVEQYFGPGTRLTVT.

This clonotype was seen more than once but under ten times. The chain couples TRBV7-9 to TRBJ2-5, with 7 positions matching TRBD1. This CDR3 region has 14 residues. Germline V gene sequence: CDR1 SEHNR, CDR2 FQNEAQ (reference sequence). The trim removed 4 bases at V and 2 bases at J, leaving 4 bases unmatched. The CDR3 loop reads CASSSSTGQETQYF. The CDR3 DNA reads TGTGCCAGCAGCTCATCGACAGGGCAAGAGACCCAGTACTTC.

This clonotype was recorded at least ten times. The chain recombines TRBV3-1 with TRBJ2-7; TRBD2 matches at 7 bases. The ends lost 0 bases at V and 11 bases at J; junction bases unmatched: 4. The CDR3 totals 12 residues. Looked up from germline, CDR1 is LGHDT and CDR2 is YNNKEL (reference sequence). CDR3 bases: TGTGCCAGCAGCCAAGATCGGACTAGAAAGTACTTC. It translates to CASSQDRTRKYF.

The chain is built from TRBV28 and TRBJ2-5; 8 bases are a match to TRBD1. CDR1 and CDR2 (germline): MDHEN, SYDVKM. CDR3 length equals 14 residues. The J segment lost 7 bases and the V segment lost 7 bases, leaving 11 bases of the junction unmatched. Here the CDR3 reads CASTLAGGAGTQYF. The CDR3 coding sequence is TGTGCCAGCACTTTGGCAGGGGGCGCAGGGACCCAGTACTTC.